This is a list of T cell receptor beta chains from one sample in a study of T and B cells in COVID-19 patients. TCRdb called the multiplex PCR reads again in MiXCR, with one record for every CDR3 protein. The sample carries about 8,400 distinct CDR3 sequences, about 25% recorded once. The sample comprised blood. These receptors were collected from a human donor who had recovered from COVID-19. Both conserved end residues are part of each CDR3. The D gene is left open where the match is weak. Size is omitted from some rows. Given values are once, few, many or a class for expanded clones.

-,TRBV6-6,many,TRBJ2-2,TGTGCCAGCAGTTTATCAGCGGGGTCTAGGGGGGGCACCGGGGAGCTGTTTTTT,CASSLSAGSRGGTGELFF
TRBD1,TRBV7-6,-,TRBJ1-2,TGTGCCAGCAGCCCTATCGTGACAGGGGCGCTAACTTTCGCGGTATTTGGCTACACCTTC,CASSPIVTGALTFAVFGYTF
-,TRBV6-1,medium-sized,TRBJ1-4,TGTGCCAGCAGTGAAGCACGGGTTAGGCAAAAACTGTTTTTT,CASSEARVRQKLFF
TRBD2,TRBV20-1,-,TRBJ2-1,TGCAGTGCTCCGGGACTAACCTACAATGAGCAGTTCTTC,CSAPGLTYNEQFF
TRBD1,TRBV5-1,-,TRBJ2-7,TGCGCCAGCAGCTCCGGGACAGGGGCCTACGAGCAGTACTTC,CASSSGTGAYEQYF
TRBD1,TRBV5-1,few,TRBJ2-1,TGCGCCAGCAGCCATCGCCCGGGACAGGATTTCAATGAGCAGTTCTTC,CASSHRPGQDFNEQFF
-,TRBV7-9,-,TRBJ1-2,TGTGCCAGCAGCCTTGGGGAGTCGGGAGGCTACACCTTC,CASSLGESGGYTF
-,TRBV5-1,many,TRBJ2-6,TGCGCCAGCAGTTCTGGGGGGGCCAACGTCCTGACTTTC,CASSSGGANVLTF
-,TRBV6-5,medium-sized,TRBJ1-2,TGTGCCAGCAGTTACTCGTGGACCAACCCGAACTATGGCTACACCTTC,CASSYSWTNPNYGYTF
TRBD1,TRBV6-1,medium-sized,TRBJ2-3,TGTGCCAGCAGTGAGGGGGACAGGGGGCGCTTAGATACGCAGTATTTT,CASSEGDRGRLDTQYF
TRBD2,TRBV6-5,-,TRBJ2-1,TGTGCCAGCAGGGAAGGGAGCGGGACTACCTACAATGAGCAGTTCTTC,CASREGSGTTYNEQFF
TRBD1,TRBV5-1,few,TRBJ2-1,TGCGCCAGCAGCTCGGGACAGGGTGACTACAATGAGCAGTTCTTC,CASSSGQGDYNEQFF